These T cell receptor beta chains were read from a single sample in a study of shared clonotypes between healthy human individuals. TCRdb keeps only in-frame clones here, not all; method: immunoSEQ multiplex PCR. The data contain roughly 700,000 clones, about 74% of them singletons. Sequenced: memory CD4+ T cells sorted from blood. These receptors were obtained from a woman in her twenties or thirties in good health. The CDR3 runs from the conserved cysteine through the conserved F or W. Fields, in order: clone size, D gene, J gene, V gene, CDR3 DNA, CDR3 protein. The D gene is left open where the match is weak. Expanded clones get a size class; other rows say once, few or many, or leave the size out.

. . TRBJ1-1 TRBV10-1 TGCGCCAGCAGTTTCTACCGGGACCGGGACACTGAAGCTTTCTTT CASSFYRDRDTEAFF
. TRBD2 TRBJ2-2 TRBV28 TGTGCCAGCAGTTCCAGGACTAGCGGGAACACCGGGGAGCTGTTTTTT CASSSRTSGNTGELFF
. TRBD2 TRBJ2-7 TRBV2 TGTGCCACCGGTGAGGAGCGGGAGGGCGAGCAGTACTTC CATGEEREGEQYF
. TRBD2 TRBJ2-2 TRBV10-3 TGTGCCATCAACCCGGGACTAGCGGGAGGGCCGACCGGGGAGCTGTTTTTT CAINPGLAGGPTGELFF
. TRBD2 TRBJ2-5 TRBV7-2 TGTGCCAGCAGCCCACGTTCGTGGACTAGCGGGACAGAGACCCAGTACTTC CASSPRSWTSGTETQYF
. . TRBJ1-2 TRBV13 TGTGCCAGCAGCTTAGGGACAGGATCCTATGGCTACACCTTC CASSLGTGSYGYTF
. . TRBJ2-3 TRBV27 TGTGCCAGCAGTTTTTACGCCGGCACAGATACGCAGTATTTT CASSFYAGTDTQYF
. . TRBJ2-3 TRBV27 TGTGCCAGTTCCCGGGACTTTAGCTTAAGCACAGATACGCAGTATTTT CASSRDFSLSTDTQYF
few TRBD1 TRBJ1-5 TRBV6-6 TGTGCCAGCAGTCGGGACAGGTCCCCGGGCAATCAGCCCCAGCATTTT CASSRDRSPGNQPQHF
once TRBD2 TRBJ2-2 TRBV19 TGTGCCAGTAGTAGGCGGGAGTACTACGGGGAGCTGTTTTTT CASSRREYYGELFF
. . TRBJ2-7 TRBV5-8 TGTGCCAGCAGCCAGACTGACTCCTACGAGCAGTACTTC CASSQTDSYEQYF
few . TRBJ2-7 TRBV5-1 TGCGCCAGCAGCTTGCGGGACGGAGTTCTGGAGCAGTACTTC CASSLRDGVLEQYF
. . TRBJ1-2 TRBV7-8 TGTGCCAGCAGCTTAGCTGTAGTTGCAGGGGCGGCTAACTATGGCTACACCTTC CASSLAVVAGAANYGYTF
. . TRBJ2-7 TRBV20-1 TGCAGTGCGGCGCGGAGCTACGAGCAGTACTTC CSAARSYEQYF
. TRBD2 TRBJ2-7 TRBV11-2 TGTGCCAGCAGCTTAGTTTCCGGGAGGACCTACGAGCAGTACTTC CASSLVSGRTYEQYF
. TRBD2 TRBJ2-3 TRBV19 TGTGCCAGTAGTATAGAGAGCGGGGCCCCCACAGATACGCAGTATTTT CASSIESGAPTDTQYF
. . TRBJ2-1 TRBV5-4 TGTGCCAGCAGCTTGTTCGAGGGCTACAATGAGCAGTTCTTC CASSLFEGYNEQFF
. TRBD1 TRBJ1-5 TRBV5-5 TGTGCCAGCAGCGCCGGGACAGGGGACAATCAGCCCCAGCATTTT CASSAGTGDNQPQHF
. TRBD2 TRBJ2-1 TRBV25-1 TGTGCCAGCAGTTCTCTAGCGGGAGTGGGTAATGAGCAGTTCTTC CASSSLAGVGNEQFF
. TRBD2 TRBJ2-1 TRBV28 TGTGCCAGCAGTCCCTTAGCGGGAGGGCCGTGGAATGAGCAGTTCTTC CASSPLAGGPWNEQFF
. . TRBJ1-1 TRBV18 TGTGCCAGCTCAAGGATTGGCAGCATGAACACTGAAGCTTTCTTT CASSRIGSMNTEAFF
. . TRBJ2-7 TRBV27 TGTGCCAGCAGTCCTATCCCGACTCTTAACGAGCAGTACTTC CASSPIPTLNEQYF
. TRBD1 TRBJ2-7 TRBV30 TGTGCCTGGAGTGTAGGGACAGCGAGCTCCTACGAGCAGTACTTC CAWSVGTASSYEQYF
. . TRBJ2-7 TRBV18 TGTGCCAGCTCAAACCAAAGGGTCTACGAGCAGTACTTC CASSNQRVYEQYF
. TRBD2 TRBJ2-3 TRBV4-1 TGCGCCAGCAGCCAAGCTCCGACTAGCGGGAGTTCATATACGCAGTATTTT CASSQAPTSGSSYTQYF
. TRBD1 TRBJ2-7 TRBV27 TGTGCCAGCAGTTTATCCGGGGACAGGCACCATCGGCAGTACTTC CASSLSGDRHHRQYF
. . TRBJ2-7 TRBV28 TGTGCCAGCTGTGACAGGTCCTACGAGCAGTACTTC CASCDRSYEQYF
. . TRBJ1-2 TRBV4-1 TGCGCCAGCAGCCAAGAAGGACGGGGGAGGTTGGTGTATGGCTACACCTTC CASSQEGRGRLVYGYTF
. TRBD1 TRBJ1-5 TRBV28 TGTGCCAGCAGCAGTGGGACAGGGGGCCCGTATAGCAATCAGCCCCAGCATTTT CASSSGTGGPYSNQPQHF
. . TRBJ1-6 TRBV28 TGTGCCAGTAGAGACGGGAGGTCACCCCTCCACTTT CASRDGRSPLHF
. . TRBJ2-5 TRBV15 TGTGCCACCGGAGGACGGGGAGACGAGACCCAGTACTTC CATGGRGDETQYF
. . TRBJ1-2 TRBV5-1 TGCGCCAGCAGCCTAGGACCGGACGCCTCTAACTATGGCTACACCTTC CASSLGPDASNYGYTF
many TRBD1 TRBJ2-7 TRBV5-1 TGCGCCAGCAGCTTCCCCGGGACAGGGGGCTCCTACGAGCAGTACTTC CASSFPGTGGSYEQYF
. . TRBJ1-2 TRBV10-2 TGCGCCAGCAGTGAACAGGAAGACTATGGCTACACCTTC CASSEQEDYGYTF
once TRBD1 TRBJ2-3 TRBV11-2 TGTGCCAGCAGCTTAGTTCGTGGACAGGGCGGATGGGGTACGCAGTATTTT CASSLVRGQGGWGTQYF
. TRBD2 TRBJ2-3 TRBV7-3 TGTGCCAGCAGCCCAGTCGGGAGGAGGGGCGCAGATACGCAGTATTTT CASSPVGRRGADTQYF
. . TRBJ2-1 TRBV28 TGTGCCAGCAGCCCACATTCCCCGGACAGAAACAATGAGCAGTTCTTC CASSPHSPDRNNEQFF
. . TRBJ2-1 TRBV28 TGTGCCAGCAGTGCCCCGGGGTCCCGAAACAATGAGCAGTTCTTC CASSAPGSRNNEQFF
. . TRBJ2-5 TRBV19 TGTGCCAGTAGGCAGGATCCGGGGGAGACCCAGTACTTC CASRQDPGETQYF
. . TRBJ2-7 TRBV14 TGTGCCAGCAGCCGGGGTGTCCTTAGCTCCTACGAGCAGTACTTC CASSRGVLSSYEQYF
. . TRBJ2-3 TRBV25-1 TGTGCCAGCAGTGTCTCCCGATCGTCATCCAGCACAGATACGCAGTATTTT CASSVSRSSSSTDTQYF
. . TRBJ2-3 TRBV19 TGTGCCAGTATCGAGGCAGAGACAGATACGCAGTATTTT CASIEAETDTQYF
. TRBD1 TRBJ2-1 TRBV6-6 TGTGCCAGCAGTAGAACCGGGACAGTAAAAAATGAGCAGTTCTTC CASSRTGTVKNEQFF
. TRBD2 TRBJ2-3 TRBV14 TGTGCCAGCAGCCAGGGGACTATAAGCACAGATACGCAGTATTTT CASSQGTISTDTQYF
. . TRBJ1-1 TRBV29-1 TGCAGCGTTGATGGCTCCGGATTGAACACTGAAGCTTTCTTT CSVDGSGLNTEAFF
. TRBD2 TRBJ2-5 TRBV25-1 TGTGCCAGCAGTCGGCGGGGGAATCAAGAGACCCAGTACTTC CASSRRGNQETQYF
. TRBD1 TRBJ1-1 TRBV19 TGTGCCAGTAAGCTATACGGGACAGGGGGGCAGAACACTGAAGCTTTCTTT CASKLYGTGGQNTEAFF
. . TRBJ2-5 TRBV2 TGTGCCAGCACCTTCCTCCGAGCCCAAGAGACCCAGTACTTC CASTFLRAQETQYF
. . TRBJ2-5 TRBV5-4 TGTGCCAGCAGCTATAAGGGGGGTCAAGAGACCCAGTACTTC CASSYKGGQETQYF
. TRBD2 TRBJ2-1 TRBV10-3 TGTGCCATCAGTGAGTCGAGGGCTAGCGGGAGGGACAATGAGCAGTTCTTC CAISESRASGRDNEQFF
. . TRBJ1-2 TRBV29-1 TGCAGCGTTGAGGATGGCTCGGGGCGTCATGGCTACACCTTC CSVEDGSGRHGYTF
once TRBD2 TRBJ2-5 TRBV27 TGTGCCAGCAGTTTATCGGGCTGGGACAGCCCCGGCGGGAGGGGATTTTTTGAGACCCAGTACTTC CASSLSGWDSPGGRGFFETQYF
once TRBD1 TRBJ1-2 TRBV6-1 TGTGCCAGCAGTGGAGCCCCGACAGGGTCCTATGGCTACACCTTC CASSGAPTGSYGYTF
. TRBD1 TRBJ1-5 TRBV5-1 TGCGCCAGCAGCTTGACAGGGGCGGTGGAGCAGCCCCAGCATTTT CASSLTGAVEQPQHF
. TRBD2 TRBJ2-7 TRBV13 TGTGCCAGCAGCTTAAGCGGACTAGCGGGAGGGGAACTCTACGAGCAGTACTTC CASSLSGLAGGELYEQYF
. . TRBJ2-3 TRBV15 TGTGCCACCAGCAGAGAACGGGTAGTCGCGCAGTATTTT CATSRERVVAQYF
few . TRBJ1-5 TRBV6-6 TGTGCCAGCACTACTGGTTTTGGGGGCACGGGTCAGCCCCAGCATTTT CASTTGFGGTGQPQHF
. . TRBJ1-1 TRBV29-1 TGCAGCGTTGAGAACCGCGGCACTGAAGCTTTCTTT CSVENRGTEAFF
. TRBD2 TRBJ2-1 TRBV5-1 TGCGCCAGCAGCTTGGCAGCGGGAGGGCCCCATGAGCAGTTCTTC CASSLAAGGPHEQFF